These T cell receptor beta chains were read from a single sample in a study of T cells in Graves' hyperthyroidism and ophthalmopathy. From the multiplex PCR reads, TCRdb called clonotypes with MiXCR, one entry per CDR3 protein. The sample shows 370,000 or so distinct CDR3 sequences, around a sixth of them seen only once. Sequencing was carried out using blood. These receptors were obtained from a woman aged 18-29 years with Graves' hyperthyroidism that later progressed to Graves' ophthalmopathy. CDR3s include the opening cysteine and the closing phenylalanine or tryptophan. Each record gives: V gene, J gene, D gene, CDR3 protein. A D gene is named only where the DNA matches it firmly.

V: TRBV6-1
J: TRBJ2-3
D: .
CDR3: CASSEVRGWRTTYTQYF

V: TRBV27
J: TRBJ2-7
D: TRBD2
CDR3: CASSPTSGALSEQYF

V: TRBV28
J: TRBJ2-7
D: .
CDR3: CASSLELGVSYEQYF

V: TRBV12-3/TRBV12-4
J: TRBJ2-3
D: .
CDR3: CASSLSGFSTDTQYF

V: TRBV24-1
J: TRBJ2-2
D: .
CDR3: CATSDLLAGSTGELFF

V: TRBV9
J: TRBJ2-7
D: .
CDR3: CASSDSASYEQYF

V: TRBV30
J: TRBJ2-4
D: .
CDR3: CAWSVSAGIKNIQYF

V: TRBV29-1
J: TRBJ2-1
D: .
CDR3: CSVRDFRLYNEQFF

V: TRBV19
J: TRBJ2-3
D: TRBD1
CDR3: CASRKLNPGQGPDTQYF

V: TRBV28
J: TRBJ2-6
D: TRBD1
CDR3: CASSSIGGDRGPLSGANVLTF

V: TRBV10-3
J: TRBJ2-3
D: .
CDR3: CAISGGGHRRTSTDTQYF

V: TRBV28
J: TRBJ1-4
D: .
CDR3: CASSLAIATNEKLFF

V: TRBV5-1
J: TRBJ2-5
D: .
CDR3: CASSLGGRPREEETQYF

V: TRBV20-1
J: TRBJ2-5
D: .
CDR3: CSARRAAKETQYF

V: TRBV7-9
J: TRBJ2-3
D: TRBD1
CDR3: CASSLTQGVYTDTQYF

V: TRBV4-1
J: TRBJ2-1
D: .
CDR3: CASSPTGPYNEQFF

V: TRBV7-2
J: TRBJ2-5
D: .
CDR3: CASSPGARVGETQYF

V: TRBV7-9
J: TRBJ2-7
D: .
CDR3: CASSRNRADEQYF

V: TRBV5-1
J: TRBJ1-1
D: .
CDR3: CASSPLVSTEAFF

V: TRBV4-2
J: TRBJ2-1
D: TRBD2
CDR3: CASSQDGQRGGNEQFF

V: TRBV7-6
J: TRBJ2-3
D: TRBD2
CDR3: CASSSASGRTDTQYF

V: TRBV3-1
J: TRBJ2-7
D: .
CDR3: CASSGRDSLYEQYF

V: TRBV30
J: TRBJ2-7
D: .
CDR3: CAWSPDSPYEQYF

V: TRBV28
J: TRBJ2-1
D: TRBD2
CDR3: CASSLPGGNEQFF

V: TRBV5-1
J: TRBJ2-3
D: TRBD2
CDR3: CASSWGLAASTDTQYF

V: TRBV7-9
J: TRBJ2-1
D: TRBD2
CDR3: CASSPPVVKVGLASPDNEQFF

V: TRBV30
J: TRBJ2-1
D: TRBD1
CDR3: CASRDRDRANEQFF